The TCR beta chain described here comes from a study of CXCR3-negative and CXCR3-positive naive CD8 T cells. It was by 5' RACE with UMI labels that the TRB cDNA libraries were prepared. After re-calling the 5' RACE reads, TCRdb lists one entry per CDR3 protein, DNA absent. Its listing shows tens of thousands of distinct CDR3 sequences. CDR1 SGHVS and CDR2 FQNEAQ come from the germline V gene. The CDR3 is made up of 14 amino acids. Study conclusions and caveats: In both naive subsets diversity was comparably high, whereas memory CD8+ cells showed much lower diversity. CXCR3-positive naive cells had more hydrophobic TRB CDR3s than CXCR3-negative naive cells.

Concerning this clonotype: Its matching antigen is unknown.

This clonotype was obtained from a human donor in good health. Some clones in this sample may be carry-over from other donors' samples. Specimen: naive CXCR3- CD8+ T cells from blood. Subset here: CD45RO-CCR7+CD27+CD95- naive CD8+ T cells lacking CXCR3 (TNR3-). The chain links TRBV7-8 to TRBJ2-7. CDR3 loop: CASSNSYDSYEQYF.